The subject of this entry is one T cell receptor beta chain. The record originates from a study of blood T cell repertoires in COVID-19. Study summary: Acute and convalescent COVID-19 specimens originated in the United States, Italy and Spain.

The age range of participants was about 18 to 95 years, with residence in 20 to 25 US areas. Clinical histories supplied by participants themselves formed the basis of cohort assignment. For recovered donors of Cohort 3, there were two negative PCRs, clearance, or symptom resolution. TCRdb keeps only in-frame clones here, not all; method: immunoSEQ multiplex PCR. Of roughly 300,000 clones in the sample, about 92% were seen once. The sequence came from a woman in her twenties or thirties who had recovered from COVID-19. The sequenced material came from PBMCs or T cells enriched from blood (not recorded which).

The CDR3 nucleotides read TGTGCCAGCAGGTCGGACAGGGCTGAAGCTTTCTTT. It codes for CASRSDRAEAFF. J is TRBJ1-1 and V is TRBV2; 8 bases are shared with TRBD1. The length of the CDR3 is 12 residues. Germline assignment: CDR1 SNHLY and CDR2 FYNNEI. V trimming: 6 bases; J trimming: 6 bases; junction bases outside the gene matches: 3.